Following are 20 T cell receptor beta chains from one sample sequenced in a study of control samples from healthy donors and cancer patients. Method: immunoSEQ multiplex PCR; TCRdb's copy keeps in-frame clones and lacks some. The sample has fewer than 120,000 clones, approximately 88% seen once. The source material was PBMCs. Receptors originate from a woman aged 55-70 years with lung cancer.

The chain links TRBV7-2 to TRBJ2-1; D not certain. This CDR3 is 16 amino acids long. The germline CDR1 and CDR2 sequences are SGHTA and FQGNSA. Between the trimmed V and J ends, which lost 1 base and 5 bases, there was a span of 15 bases. As DNA, the CDR3 is TGTGCCAGCAGCTTAGTGGGCGGCCGATCGGACAATGAGCAGTTCTTC. Protein: CASSLVGGRSDNEQFF.

V and J are TRBV2 and TRBJ1-5; no clear D. This CDR3 has 13 amino acids. Trimming removed 1 base from V and 9 bases from J, with 10 bases in between. Germline-derived CDR1 and CDR2 are SNHLY and FYNNEI. CDR3 amino acids: CASSEEHPGPQHF. Written as DNA, the CDR3 is TGTGCCAGCAGTGAAGAACACCCTGGGCCCCAGCATTTT.

This chain connects TRBV29-1 to TRBJ2-1, with a tentative D call TRBD2 (5 bases). The CDR3 is 14 residues long. Germline lookup yields CDR1 SQVTM and CDR2 ANQGSEA. V was clipped by 2 bases and J by 0 bases, with 8 bases between them. This CDR3 is CSVENSVSYNEQFF. The CDR3 DNA follows: TGCAGCGTTGAAAATAGCGTCTCCTACAATGAGCAGTTCTTC.

This chain uses TRBV21-1 with TRBJ2-1; the table's D call, TRBD2, was not checked against the DNA. TRBV21-1 is flagged as a pseudogene. The CDR3 length is 15 residues. CDR3 in amino acids: CASDRTSGKGNEQFF. In DNA, the CDR3 is TGTGCCAGCGATAGGACTAGCGGGAAGGGGAATGAGCAGTTCTTC.

V gene TRBV19 combines with J gene TRBJ2-7; D may be TRBD2 (7 bases). The V and J ends lost 5 bases and 1 base respectively, with 15 bases between them. Germline V lookup: CDR1 LNHDA, CDR2 SQIVND (reference sequence). The CDR3 is 15 amino acids. CDR3 sequence reads: CASSLQRGGSYEQYF. The CDR3 region has the DNA TGTGCCAGTAGTCTCCAGAGGGGGGGATCCTACGAGCAGTACTTC.

V gene TRBV2 combines with J gene TRBJ2-3; TRBD2 matches at 9 bases. Germline V gene lookup returns CDR1 SNHLY and CDR2 FYNNEI. This CDR3 contains 15 residues. The V gene end was trimmed by 5 bases and the J gene end by 0 bases; junction bases not matched to a gene: 3. This CDR3 reads CASSSTSGSTDTQYF. CDR3 DNA sequence: TGTGCCAGCAGTTCGACTAGCGGCAGCACAGATACGCAGTATTTT.

This sequence joins TRBV11-2 and TRBJ2-3; the D gene is possibly TRBD2 (7 bases). The V gene's germline CDR1 is SGHAT and CDR2 FQNNGV. V lost 0 bases to trimming and J lost 5 bases, with 12 bases between them. The CDR3 is 15 residues long. The CDR3 bases are TGTGCCAGCAGCTTAGACGGGGGGCCTGAAGATACGCAGTATTTT. Amino acids: CASSLDGGPEDTQYF. The entire variable domain, with the rest obtained from reference TRBV11-2 and TRBJ2-3, is as follows: EAGVAQSPRYKIIEKRQSVAFWCNPISGHATLYWYQQILGQGPKLLIQFQNNGVVDDSQLPKDRFSAERLKGVDSTLKIQPAKLEDSAVYLCASSLDGGPEDTQYFGPGTRLTVL.

The chain joins TRBV11-3 to TRBJ1-6; TRBD1 agrees at 7 bases. V dropped 2 bases and J dropped 7; count of bases not matched to a gene: 8. The CDR3 contains 16 residues. Per the germline V gene, CDR1 is SGHNT and CDR2 is YENEEA. The CDR3 spells CASSLNNRGGNSPLHF. The CDR3 bases are TGTGCCAGCAGCTTAAATAACAGGGGAGGAAATTCACCCCTCCACTTT.

The chain recombines TRBV5-1 with TRBJ1-5; D gene uncertain. V was cut by 0 bases and J by 0 bases, with 7 bases left in between. The CDR3 totals 15 residues. Germline V lookup: CDR1 SGHRS, CDR2 YFSETQ. CDR3 loop: CASSLGGYSNQPQHF. Written as DNA, the CDR3 is TGCGCCAGCAGCTTGGGGGGATATAGCAATCAGCCCCAGCATTTT.

The chain has TRBV11-3 and TRBJ1-1; D is possibly TRBD1 (5 bases). The CDR3 has 15 residues. In germline, CDR1 is SGHNT, CDR2 YENEEA. V lost 0 bases and J lost 0, with 8 bases in between. The CDR3 DNA reads as TGTGCCAGCAGCTTAGAAACAGGAATGAACACTGAAGCTTTCTTT. This encodes CASSLETGMNTEAFF.

The rearrangement links TRBV5-1 to TRBJ1-4, with D tentatively TRBD1 (5 bases). Germline CDR1 is SGHRS and CDR2 is YFSETQ. Trimming took 2 bases from V and 0 from J, leaving 20 bases between them. CDR3 size: 19 residues. The CDR3 coding sequence is TGCGCCAGCAGCTTTCTTGGACATATATCACTAGCAACTAATGAAAAACTGTTTTTT. It translates to CASSFLGHISLATNEKLFF.

The V call is TRBV4-3, the J call TRBJ1-5; no firm D call. CDR3 size: 14 residues. With 3 bases removed from V and 6 bases from J, the gap between germline ends came to 12 bases. Per germline, CDR1 LGHNA and CDR2 YSLEER. The CDR3 DNA reads as TGCGCCAGCAGCCACGGGATACGGGGTCAGCCCCAGCATTTT. Translating it yields CASSHGIRGQPQHF.

This chain connects TRBV28 to TRBJ1-4, with D possibly TRBD1 on 5 matching bases. This CDR3 is built from 14 residues. V was shortened by 2 bases and J by 5 bases, with 9 bases between the two germline ends. The germline gives CDR1 MDHEN, CDR2 SYDVKM. DNA for the CDR3: TGTGCCAGCAGTTTAAGGGGAAGAAATGAAAAACTGTTTTTT. It encodes CASSLRGRNEKLFF.

This clone appeared a few times. This sequence joins TRBV18 and TRBJ2-2; TRBD1 or TRBD2 may be the D gene (5 bases each). This CDR3 region has 15 residues. Per germline, CDR1 KGHSH and CDR2 LQKENI. Trimming pared 6 bases from V and 1 base from J, leaving 12 bases between. The CDR3 reads CASSYGTVNTGELFF. The CDR3 nucleotides are TGTGCCAGCTCTTACGGGACGGTGAACACCGGGGAGCTGTTTTTT. The variable domain in full, with the rest retrieved from reference TRBV18 and TRBJ2-2, is NAGVMQNPRHLVRRRGQEARLRCSPMKGHSHVYWYRQLPEEGLKFMVYLQKENIIDESGMPKERFSAEFPKEGPSILRIQQVVRGDSAAYFCASSYGTVNTGELFFGEGSRLTVL.

The V gene is TRBV11-3, the J gene TRBJ1-1; D is unclear. The CDR3 length is 15 residues. Germline-derived CDR1 and CDR2 are SGHNT and YENEEA. V lost 4 bases to trimming and J lost 2 bases, with 14 bases between them. In DNA form, the CDR3 reads TGTGCCAGCAGCTCCGCCTACCGGGGAAACACTGAAGCTTTCTTT. Translation: CASSSAYRGNTEAFF.

The V gene is TRBV29-1, the J gene TRBJ1-1; TRBD1 agrees at 9 bases. This CDR3 region has 13 residues. The V gene end was trimmed by 8 bases and the J gene end by 6 bases; junction bases not matched to a gene: 10. Looked up from germline, CDR1 is SQVTM and CDR2 is ANQGSEA. The CDR3 is CSPSKGQGAEAFF. CDR3 bases: TGCAGCCCGAGTAAGGGACAGGGAGCTGAAGCTTTCTTT. The full variable domain, its missing parts supplied by reference TRBV29-1 and TRBJ1-1, is SAVISQKPSRDICQRGTSLTIQCQVDSQVTMMFWYRQQPGQSLTLIATANQGSEATYESGFVIDKFPISRPNLTFSTLTVSNMSPEDSSIYLCSPSKGQGAEAFFGQGTRLTVV.

The rearrangement uses TRBV28 and TRBJ2-7, with a possible D match to TRBD2 (6 bases). CDR3 length: 11 amino acids. Trimming pared 4 bases from V and 7 bases from J, leaving 8 bases between. CDR1 MDHEN and CDR2 SYDVKM come from the germline V gene. The DNA for the CDR3 is TGTGCCAGCAGTTGGAGGGATGAGCAGTACTTC. As protein: CASSWRDEQYF.

V gene TRBV18 combines with J gene TRBJ1-1, with TRBD1 identical over 7 bases. J gave up 1 base and V 3 bases, and 8 bases lay outside the gene matches. CDR1 KGHSH and CDR2 LQKENI come from the germline V gene. There are 16 residues in the CDR3. CDR3 nucleotides: TGTGCCAGCTCACCTTTCGGCCAGGGGGAGAACACTGAAGCTTTCTTT. Translated: CASSPFGQGENTEAFF.

The rearrangement joins TRBV5-1 to TRBJ1-2; D is uncertain. Germline V lookup: CDR1 SGHRS, CDR2 YFSETQ. V lost 4 bases and J 5 bases, leaving 12 bases between the germline ends. There are 13 residues in the CDR3. For the CDR3, the DNA is TGCGCCAGCAGCGACGGGATCCGATATGGCTACACCTTC. Its translation is CASSDGIRYGYTF.

V and J are TRBV6-5 and TRBJ2-1, with a tentative D call TRBD1 (5 bases). Germline values: CDR1 MNHEY, CDR2 SVGAGI. Trimming removed 6 bases from V and 0 bases from J, with 12 bases in between. CDR3 length: 15 residues. The CDR3 here is CASSPQGFSYNEQFF. CDR3 sequence (DNA): TGTGCCAGCAGCCCCCAGGGCTTCTCCTACAATGAGCAGTTCTTC.